This is a list of T cell receptor beta chains from one sample in a study of CD8+ T cells in alopecia areata. Generated by immunoSEQ multiplex PCR, the TCRdb table keeps only in-frame clones and is missing some. This sample carries around 140,000 clones, over 70% of them seen once, and the ten largest clones take roughly 16%. Material: CD8+ T cells sorted from blood, obtained at week 0. The receptors come from a human donor with alopecia areata. Each CDR3 is given with its conserved first and last residue. A D gene is named only where the DNA matches it firmly. Clone size is not always given. Where it is, it says once, few, many or a class for expanded clones.

abundance	v_gene	len	d_gene	j_gene	CDR3nt	CDR3aa
.	TRBV27	13	.	TRBJ2-7	TGTGCCAGCAGCCAACAGGGAGTCAACGAGCAGTACTTC	CASSQQGVNEQYF
.	TRBV27	13	.	TRBJ2-1	TGTGCCAGCAGCTCCTTCTCCCAGAATGAGCAGTTCTTC	CASSSFSQNEQFF
.	TRBV27	14	.	TRBJ1-1	TGTGCCAGCAGTTTATGGGACGCCGGCACTGAAGCTTTCTTT	CASSLWDAGTEAFF
.	TRBV15	15	TRBD1	TRBJ2-1	TGTGCCACCAGCAGATCGGGACAGGGCTACAATGAGCAGTTCTTC	CATSRSGQGYNEQFF
.	TRBV5-4	13	.	TRBJ2-7	TGTGCCAGCAGCCCAGGTTCGGTGGACGAGCAGTACTTC	CASSPGSVDEQYF
.	TRBV6-6	12	.	TRBJ1-1	TGTACCCGGGGAAGGGAGAACACTGAAGCTTTCTTT	CTRGRENTEAFF
.	TRBV29-1	13	TRBD1	TRBJ1-1	TGCAGCGTTGCTTACAGGGGGAACACTGAAGCTTTCTTT	CSVAYRGNTEAFF
.	TRBV29-1	13	.	TRBJ2-7	TGCAGCGTTGGGCTTCGCGGGTCCTACGAGCAGTACTTC	CSVGLRGSYEQYF
.	TRBV5-8	16	.	TRBJ2-2	TGTGCCAGCAGCTTGGGGCCTCACCCGAACACCGGGGAGCTGTTTTTT	CASSLGPHPNTGELFF
.	TRBV7-7	20	TRBD2	TRBJ2-2	TGTGCTAGCAGCTTTTCTAGCGGGATGCGTATCCTCTGTAGTCCCGGGGAGCTGTTTTTT	CASSFSSGMRILCSPGELFF
once	TRBV27	15	TRBD2	TRBJ2-1	TGTGCCAGCAGTCCGACTAGCGGGGGGGCTATTGAGCAGTTCTTC	CASSPTSGGAIEQFF
few	TRBV13	15	.	TRBJ2-1	TGTGCCAGCAGCTTAGGGCGGGAACCGTACAATGAGCAGTTCTTC	CASSLGREPYNEQFF
.	TRBV15	19	TRBD1	TRBJ1-5	TGTGCCACCAGCCGGAGCAGGGGGCCAGGCGCGTATGGCAATCAGCCCCAGCATTTT	CATSRSRGPGAYGNQPQHF
.	TRBV5-1	14	TRBD1	TRBJ2-3	TGCGCCAGCAGCTTTGGACAGGGCCCGGATACGCAGTATTTT	CASSFGQGPDTQYF
.	TRBV7-8	16	.	TRBJ1-6	TGTGCCAGCAGCTCACATAGGGACTCCTATAATTCACCCCTCCACTTT	CASSSHRDSYNSPLHF
once	TRBV29-1	13	TRBD1	TRBJ2-5	TGCAGCGTTGAAATTGAGACAGGGCTGGAGCAGTACTTC	CSVEIETGLEQYF
.	TRBV7-2	14	.	TRBJ2-3	TGTGCCAGCAGCCCATCGGATCCCACAGATACGCAGTATTTT	CASSPSDPTDTQYF
.	TRBV7-6	14	.	TRBJ2-1	TGTGCCAGCAGCTTAGAGGCCGGAAACCGTGAGCAGTTCTTC	CASSLEAGNREQFF
.	TRBV27	13	TRBD1	TRBJ2-7	TGTGCCAGCAGGGACAGGAGTTCCTACGAGCAGTACTTC	CASRDRSSYEQYF
.	TRBV7-3	14	.	TRBJ1-1	TGTGCCAGCAGCTTAGGTTCGATGGGCACTGAAGCTTTCTTT	CASSLGSMGTEAFF
few	TRBV11-1	15	TRBD1	TRBJ2-7	TGTGCCAGCACCTACCACTGGCAGGGGGCCTACGAGCAGTACTTC	CASTYHWQGAYEQYF
.	TRBV7-6	14	TRBD2	TRBJ2-3	TGTGCCAGCAGCCAGAGCGGGGGTCCAGATACGCAGTATTTT	CASSQSGGPDTQYF
.	TRBV9	15	.	TRBJ2-1	TGTGCCAGCAGCTCAGAGCTCTCTGGGCTTGATGAGCAGTTCTTC	CASSSELSGLDEQFF
.	TRBV5-1	15	TRBD1	TRBJ1-2	TGCGCCAGCAGCCCGAAAATCAGGGGGGTTTATGGCTACACCTTC	CASSPKIRGVYGYTF
once	TRBV4-1	14	.	TRBJ2-7	TGCGCCAGCAGCCAAGATCCCAACTCCTACGAGCAGTACTTC	CASSQDPNSYEQYF
.	TRBV7-9	13	TRBD2	TRBJ2-1	TGTGCCAGCAGCCCTAAACCGGGGGGAGAGCAGTTCTTC	CASSPKPGGEQFF
.	TRBV11-2	15	TRBD2	TRBJ2-7	TGTGCCAGCAGGTTTACTAGCGGGAGGACCTACGAGCAGTGCTTC	CASRFTSGRTYEQCF
.	TRBV7-9	14	.	TRBJ2-5	TGTGCCAGCAGCTCACGGACCCACCAAGAGACCCAGTACTTC	CASSSRTHQETQYF
.	TRBV29-1	11	TRBD1	TRBJ2-7	TGCAGCGTTCCTGACAGGGGCGAGCAGTACTTC	CSVPDRGEQYF
.	TRBV29-1	17	.	TRBJ2-1	TGCAGCGTTGAAGATTTTGCCAGGATTAGCTCCTACAATGAGCAGTTCTTC	CSVEDFARISSYNEQFF
.	TRBV6-1	15	.	TRBJ1-5	TGTGCCAGCAGATACAGGGATAATAGCAATCAGCCCCAGCATTTT	CASRYRDNSNQPQHF
once	TRBV4-1	15	TRBD1	TRBJ1-1	TGCGCCAGCAGCCAACCGGACAGGGGGCCCTATGAAGCTTTCTTT	CASSQPDRGPYEAFF
.	TRBV29-1	15	.	TRBJ1-2	TGCAGCGTTGAAGGGGGGCACAGTTCTAACTATGGCTACACCTTC	CSVEGGHSSNYGYTF
.	TRBV4-1	15	TRBD1	TRBJ2-3	TGCGCCAGCAGCCTCGGGACAGGCTCTGAAGATACGCAGTATTTT	CASSLGTGSEDTQYF
.	TRBV29-1	13	TRBD2	TRBJ2-1	TGCAGCGTTGAGATGGGGCTAGCGGGGGAACAGTTCTTC	CSVEMGLAGEQFF
.	TRBV7-2	16	TRBD1	TRBJ2-7	TGTGCCAGCAGCCCTCGACAGGGGAGTATTACCTACGAGCAGTACTTC	CASSPRQGSITYEQYF
.	TRBV7-9	14	.	TRBJ2-7	TGTGCCAGCAGCCCCGAAGGGTTTGCCCACGAGCAGTACTTC	CASSPEGFAHEQYF
.	TRBV27	16	TRBD1	TRBJ2-3	TGTGCCAGCAGCAGTACAGGGGGCTTGATTTTTGATACGCAGTATTTT	CASSSTGGLIFDTQYF
.	TRBV29-1	13	.	TRBJ2-7	TGCAGCGTTGAAGAGGCTAGCGCCTACGAGCAGTACTTC	CSVEEASAYEQYF
.	TRBV4-1	15	TRBD2	TRBJ2-7	TGCGCCAGCAGCCAAGTGGAGACTAGCGAATACGAGCAGTACTTC	CASSQVETSEYEQYF
.	TRBV29-1	14	.	TRBJ2-7	TGCAGCGTTGAAGAAGAGGGACGGAACTACGAGCAGTACTTC	CSVEEEGRNYEQYF
.	TRBV4-1	15	.	TRBJ2-5	TGCGCCAGCAGCCCAGGGGGGGCAGTCGTGGAGACCCAGTACTTC	CASSPGGAVVETQYF
.	TRBV2	14	.	TRBJ1-2	TGTGCCAGCAGTGATCAGGTCCAAAGCCATGGCTACACCTTC	CASSDQVQSHGYTF
.	TRBV29-1	12	.	TRBJ2-5	TGCAGCGTTTGGGGGGACCAAGAGACCCAGTACTTC	CSVWGDQETQYF
.	TRBV5-1	14	.	TRBJ2-7	TGCGCCAGCAGCACCTCGGGCGAACTCTACGAGCAGTACTTC	CASSTSGELYEQYF
few	TRBV29-1	15	TRBD2	TRBJ2-7	TGCAGCGTTGAAGATCCTGAGCGGGGAACCTACGAGCAGTACTTC	CSVEDPERGTYEQYF
.	TRBV4-1	13	.	TRBJ2-7	TGCGCCAGCAGCCAGTCACCCCGGAACGAGCAGTACTTC	CASSQSPRNEQYF
.	TRBV5-6	13	.	TRBJ1-1	TGTGCCAGCAGCTCAATACCGAACACTGAAGCTTTCTTT	CASSSIPNTEAFF
.	TRBV30	11	.	TRBJ2-3	TGTGCCTGGATGGCAACAGATACGCAGTATTTT	CAWMATDTQYF
.	TRBV6-4	16	.	TRBJ2-1	TGTGCCAGCAGTGACTCTGCGGAGGGAGTCTACAATGAGCAGTTCTTC	CASSDSAEGVYNEQFF
.	TRBV10-2	15	TRBD1	TRBJ2-7	TGCGCCAGCAGTGATGTGGACAGGGGGCGTCTCGAGCAGTACTTC	CASSDVDRGRLEQYF
.	TRBV6-4	16	TRBD2	TRBJ2-3	TGTGCCAGCAGTGACTTTCAGCGGGGGGGCGCAGATACGCAGTATTTT	CASSDFQRGGADTQYF
.	TRBV13	15	TRBD2	TRBJ2-1	TGTGCCAGCAGTATCGGCGCGGGAGCCAACAATGAGCAGTTCTTC	CASSIGAGANNEQFF
.	TRBV19	13	.	TRBJ2-1	TGTGCCACAATGCACCCCGGACTAAATGAGCAGTTCTTC	CATMHPGLNEQFF
.	TRBV13	14	TRBD2	TRBJ2-1	TGTGCCAGCGCGGGGGGGAGCTCCTACAATGAGCAGTTCTTC	CASAGGSSYNEQFF
once	TRBV27	14	.	TRBJ1-4	TGTGCCAGCAGTTTAGGGTCGACGGGTGAAAAACTGTTTTTT	CASSLGSTGEKLFF
.	TRBV5-5	16	TRBD1	TRBJ2-5	TGTGCCAGCAGCTTGGGGACAGGGGTTGCACAAGAGACCCAGTACTTC	CASSLGTGVAQETQYF